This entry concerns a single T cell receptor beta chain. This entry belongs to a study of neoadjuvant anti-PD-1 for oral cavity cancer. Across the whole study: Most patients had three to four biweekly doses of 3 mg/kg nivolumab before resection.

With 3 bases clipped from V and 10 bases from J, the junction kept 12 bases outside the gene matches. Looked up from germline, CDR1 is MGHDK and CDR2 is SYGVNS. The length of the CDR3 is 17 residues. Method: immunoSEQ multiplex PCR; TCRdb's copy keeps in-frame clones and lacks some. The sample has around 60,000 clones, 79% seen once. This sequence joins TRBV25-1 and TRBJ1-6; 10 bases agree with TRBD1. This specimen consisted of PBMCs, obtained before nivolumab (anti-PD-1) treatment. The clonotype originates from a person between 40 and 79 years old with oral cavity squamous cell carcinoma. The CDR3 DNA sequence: TGTGCCAGCAGTGACCCCATGGGGGACAGGGGACAATCACCCCTCCACTTT. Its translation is CASSDPMGDRGQSPLHF.